What follows is one T cell receptor (beta chain) and its context. The CDR3 loop spans 16 amino acids. Germline-derived CDR1 and CDR2 are SEHNR and FQNEAQ (reference sequence). With 6 bases clipped from V and 5 bases from J, the junction kept 5 bases outside the gene matches. This specimen belongs to a study of cytomegalovirus exposure and HLA in healthy donors. Overall study context: Early released data had tens of millions of unique TCRs, all coming from HLA-typed donors.

The PCR ran on 60 Vbeta and 13 Jbeta primers. Clones were sequenced by immunoSEQ multiplex PCR, and TCRdb holds only the in-frame ones, with some missing. Seen here are about 220,000 clones, more than 65% observed once, and the top ten hold around 0.63%. The source material was PBMCs. The clonotype comes from a man between 18 and 29 years old in good health and CMV-seronegative. The V gene is TRBV7-9, the J gene TRBJ2-1; 15 nucleotides align to TRBD2. The CDR3 DNA is TGTGCCAGCAGACTAAGGACTAGCGGGAGGGACAATGAGCAGTTCTTC. It is translated as CASRLRTSGRDNEQFF.